Sequencing of this TCR beta chain was carried out in a study of T cell repertoires in aging, cancer and after chemotherapy. Germline CDR1 and CDR2: SGHVS and FNYEAQ. The CDR3 extends over 14 amino acids. This clonotype was counted a single time. A much more abundant neighbour one base away suggests this may be a read error. Rearranged V-D-J TRB sequences were amplified with a mixed TRB-A/B primer pool. TCRdb re-called the multiplex PCR reads through MiXCR, storing one row per CDR3 protein. Of 6,500 to 9,500 distinct CDR3 sequences listed, roughly 25% are singletons. Amplification of TCR beta used genomic DNA extracted from peripheral blood.

Sequences were obtained from blood. The gene calls are TRBV7-6 and TRBJ1-5; D gene uncertain. This receptor was taken from a human donor with a blood cancer. The CDR3 DNA sequence: TGTGTCAGCAGCTTAGATGGGAGGCGGCAGCCCCAGCATTTT. Its translation is CVSSLDGRRQPQHF.